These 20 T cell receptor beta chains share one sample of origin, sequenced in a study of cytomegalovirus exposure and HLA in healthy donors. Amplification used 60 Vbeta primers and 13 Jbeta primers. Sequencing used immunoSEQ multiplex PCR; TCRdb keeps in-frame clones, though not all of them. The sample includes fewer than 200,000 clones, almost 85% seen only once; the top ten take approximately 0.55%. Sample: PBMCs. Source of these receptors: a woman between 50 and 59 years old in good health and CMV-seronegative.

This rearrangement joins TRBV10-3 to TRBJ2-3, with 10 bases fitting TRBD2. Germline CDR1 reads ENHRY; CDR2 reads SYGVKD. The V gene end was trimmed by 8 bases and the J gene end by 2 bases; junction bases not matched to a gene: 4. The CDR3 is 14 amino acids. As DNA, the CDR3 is TGTGCCATCGCCGGGACTAGCGACACAGATACGCAGTATTTT. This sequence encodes CAIAGTSDTDTQYF.

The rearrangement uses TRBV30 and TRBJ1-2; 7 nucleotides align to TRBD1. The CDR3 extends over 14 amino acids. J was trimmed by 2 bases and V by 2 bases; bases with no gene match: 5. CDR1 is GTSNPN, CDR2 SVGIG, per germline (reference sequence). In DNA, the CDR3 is TGTGCCTGGAGTCCCCACAGGGGAAACTATGGCTACACCTTC. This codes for CAWSPHRGNYGYTF. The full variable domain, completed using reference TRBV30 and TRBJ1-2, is SQTIHQWPATLVQPVGSPLSLECTVEGTSNPNLYWYRQAAGRGLQLLFYSVGIGQISSEVPQNLSASRPQDRQFILSSKKLLLSDSGFYLCAWSPHRGNYGYTFGSGTRLTVV.

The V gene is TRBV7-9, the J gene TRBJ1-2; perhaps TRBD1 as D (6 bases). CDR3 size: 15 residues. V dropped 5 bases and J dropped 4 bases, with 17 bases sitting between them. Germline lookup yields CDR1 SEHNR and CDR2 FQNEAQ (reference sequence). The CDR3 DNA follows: TGTGCCAGCAGCCTTCCCGGGGGGCGGGTCTATGGCTACACCTTC. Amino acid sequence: CASSLPGGRVYGYTF.

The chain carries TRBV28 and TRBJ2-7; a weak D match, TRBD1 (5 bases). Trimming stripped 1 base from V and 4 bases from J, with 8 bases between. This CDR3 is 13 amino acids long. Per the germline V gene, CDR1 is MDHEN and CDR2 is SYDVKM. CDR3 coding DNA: TGTGCCAGCAGTTTATTTTCAGGGTACGAGCAGTACTTC. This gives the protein CASSLFSGYEQYF. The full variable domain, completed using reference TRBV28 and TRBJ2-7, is DVKVTQSSRYLVKRTGEKVFLECVQDMDHENMFWYRQDPGLGLRLIYFSYDVKMKEKGDIPEGYSVSREKKERFSLILESASTNQTSMYLCASSLFSGYEQYFGPGTRLTVT.

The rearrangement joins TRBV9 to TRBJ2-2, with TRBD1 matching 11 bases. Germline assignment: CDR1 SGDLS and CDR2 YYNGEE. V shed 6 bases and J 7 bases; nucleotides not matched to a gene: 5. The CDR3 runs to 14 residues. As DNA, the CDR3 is TGTGCCAGCACCGGGACAGGGGGAATCGGGGAGCTGTTTTTT. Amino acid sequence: CASTGTGGIGELFF. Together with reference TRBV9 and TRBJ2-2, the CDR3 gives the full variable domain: DSGVTQTPKHLITATGQRVTLRCSPRSGDLSVYWYQQSLDQGLQFLIQYYNGEERAKGNILERFSAQQFPDLHSELNLSSLELGDSALYFCASTGTGGIGELFFGEGSRLTVL.

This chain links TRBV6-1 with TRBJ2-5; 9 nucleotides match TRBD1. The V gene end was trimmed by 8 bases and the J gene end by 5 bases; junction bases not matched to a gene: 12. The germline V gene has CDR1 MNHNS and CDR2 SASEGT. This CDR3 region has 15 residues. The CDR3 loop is CASQGWGQGSETQYF. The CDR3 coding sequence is TGTGCCAGCCAGGGCTGGGGACAGGGTTCTGAGACCCAGTACTTC.

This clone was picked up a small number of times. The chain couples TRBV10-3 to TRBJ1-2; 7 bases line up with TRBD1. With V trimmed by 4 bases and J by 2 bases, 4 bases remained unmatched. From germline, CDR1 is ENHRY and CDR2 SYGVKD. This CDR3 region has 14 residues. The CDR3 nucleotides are TGTGCCATCAGTGCGGGGACAGCCAACTATGGCTACACCTTC. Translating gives CAISAGTANYGYTF.

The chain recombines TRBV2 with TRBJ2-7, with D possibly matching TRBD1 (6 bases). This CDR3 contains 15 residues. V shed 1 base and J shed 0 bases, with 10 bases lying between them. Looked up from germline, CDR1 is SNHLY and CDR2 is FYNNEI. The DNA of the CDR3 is TGTGCCAGCAGTGAAGGAACAGGGAGCTCCTACGAGCAGTACTTC. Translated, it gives CASSEGTGSSYEQYF. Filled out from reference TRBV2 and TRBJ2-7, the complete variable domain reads EPEVTQTPSHQVTQMGQEVILRCVPISNHLYFYWYRQILGQKVEFLVSFYNNEISEKSEIFDDQFSVERPDGSNFTLKIRSTKLEDSAMYFCASSEGTGSSYEQYFGPGTRLTVT.

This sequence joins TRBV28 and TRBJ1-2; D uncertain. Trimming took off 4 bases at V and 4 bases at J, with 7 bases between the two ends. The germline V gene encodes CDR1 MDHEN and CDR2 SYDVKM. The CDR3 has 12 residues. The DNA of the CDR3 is TGTGCCAGCAGTTCCTCCGTCTATGGCTACACCTTC. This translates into CASSSSVYGYTF.

For the CDR3, the DNA is TGTGCCAGCGGACTGACGGAGACCCAGTACTTC. Translation gives CASGLTETQYF. The chain employs TRBV2 and TRBJ2-5, with D possibly being TRBD2 (5 bases). Trimming left V 8 bases short and J 5 bases short, with 9 bases between. Germline V gives CDR1 SNHLY, CDR2 FYNNEI. The CDR3 sequence is 11 residues long.

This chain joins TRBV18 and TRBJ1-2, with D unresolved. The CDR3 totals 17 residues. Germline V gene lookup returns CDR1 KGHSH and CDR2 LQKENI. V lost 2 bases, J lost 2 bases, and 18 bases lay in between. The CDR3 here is CASSPKIGERVNYGYTF. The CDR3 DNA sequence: TGTGCCAGCTCACCAAAGATCGGGGAAAGAGTAAACTATGGCTACACCTTC.

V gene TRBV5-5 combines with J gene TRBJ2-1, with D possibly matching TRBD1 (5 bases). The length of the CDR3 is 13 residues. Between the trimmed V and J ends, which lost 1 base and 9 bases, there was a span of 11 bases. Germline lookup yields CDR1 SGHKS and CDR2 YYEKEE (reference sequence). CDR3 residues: CASSLRGALEQFF. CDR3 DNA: TGTGCCAGCAGCTTGAGGGGCGCGCTTGAGCAGTTCTTC.

The CDR3 coding sequence is TGCGCCAGCAGCGCGACAGGGGGTTTTACTGAAGCTTTCTTT. As protein: CASSATGGFTEAFF. This chain links TRBV5-1 with TRBJ1-1; 9 positions match TRBD1. Germline values: CDR1 SGHRS, CDR2 YFSETQ. V trimming: 4 bases; J trimming: 5 bases; junction bases outside the gene matches: 6. The CDR3 runs 14 residues.

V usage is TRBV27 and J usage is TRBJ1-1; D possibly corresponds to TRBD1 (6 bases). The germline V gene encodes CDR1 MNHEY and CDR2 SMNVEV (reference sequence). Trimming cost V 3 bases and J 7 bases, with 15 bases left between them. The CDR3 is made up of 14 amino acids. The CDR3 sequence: CASSFSMDSGEAFF. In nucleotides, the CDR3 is TGTGCCAGCAGTTTTTCGATGGACAGCGGTGAAGCTTTCTTT.

CDR3 loop: CASSKTSGGADEQYF. CDR3 coding DNA: TGTGCCAGCAGCAAAACTAGCGGGGGGGCCGACGAGCAGTACTTC. V usage is TRBV11-2 and J usage is TRBJ2-5; 13 bases are a match to TRBD2. The last part of the DNA fits TRBJ2-7 better; the J call may be wrong. This CDR3 has 15 residues. In germline, CDR1 is SGHAT, CDR2 FQNNGV.

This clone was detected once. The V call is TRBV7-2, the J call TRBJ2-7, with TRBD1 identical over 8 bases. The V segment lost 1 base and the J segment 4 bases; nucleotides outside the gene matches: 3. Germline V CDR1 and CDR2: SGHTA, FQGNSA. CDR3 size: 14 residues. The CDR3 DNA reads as TGTGCCAGCAGCTTAGGGTACAGGGGGTACGAGCAGTACTTC. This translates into CASSLGYRGYEQYF.

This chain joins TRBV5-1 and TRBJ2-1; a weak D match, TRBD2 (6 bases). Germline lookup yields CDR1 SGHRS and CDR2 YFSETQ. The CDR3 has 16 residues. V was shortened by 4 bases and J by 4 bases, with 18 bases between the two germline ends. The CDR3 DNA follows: TGCGCCAGCAGCGGAGGGACGGCCCTGAGGTACAATGAGCAGTTCTTC. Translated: CASSGGTALRYNEQFF.

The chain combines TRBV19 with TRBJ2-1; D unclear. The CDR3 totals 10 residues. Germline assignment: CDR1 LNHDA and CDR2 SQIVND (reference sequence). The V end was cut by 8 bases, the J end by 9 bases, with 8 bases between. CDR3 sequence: CASGPAEQFF. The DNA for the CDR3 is TGTGCCAGTGGGCCGGCTGAGCAGTTCTTC.

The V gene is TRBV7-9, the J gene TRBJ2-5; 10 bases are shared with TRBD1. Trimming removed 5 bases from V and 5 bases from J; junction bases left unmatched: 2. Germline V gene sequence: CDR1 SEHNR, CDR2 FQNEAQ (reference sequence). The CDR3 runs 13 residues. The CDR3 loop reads CASSRQGAETQYF. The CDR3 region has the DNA TGTGCCAGCAGCCGACAGGGGGCGGAGACCCAGTACTTC.

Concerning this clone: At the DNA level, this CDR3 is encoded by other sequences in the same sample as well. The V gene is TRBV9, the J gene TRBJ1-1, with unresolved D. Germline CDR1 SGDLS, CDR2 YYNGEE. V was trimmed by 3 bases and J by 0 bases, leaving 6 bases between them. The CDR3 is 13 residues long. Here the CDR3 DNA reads TGTGCCAGCAGCGAGCAGGTGAACACTGAAGCTTTCTTT. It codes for CASSEQVNTEAFF.